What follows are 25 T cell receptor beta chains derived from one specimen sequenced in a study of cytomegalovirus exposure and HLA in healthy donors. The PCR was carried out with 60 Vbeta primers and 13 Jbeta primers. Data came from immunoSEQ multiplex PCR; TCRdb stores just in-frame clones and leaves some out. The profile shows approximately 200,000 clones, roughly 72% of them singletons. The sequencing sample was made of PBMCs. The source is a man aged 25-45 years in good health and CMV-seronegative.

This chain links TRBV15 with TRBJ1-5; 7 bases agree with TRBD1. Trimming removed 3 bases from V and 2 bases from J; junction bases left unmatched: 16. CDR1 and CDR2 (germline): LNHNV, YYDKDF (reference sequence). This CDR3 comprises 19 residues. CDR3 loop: CATSSSKIRQGIGNQPQHF. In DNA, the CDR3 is TGTGCCACCAGCAGCTCGAAAATAAGACAGGGTATCGGCAATCAGCCCCAGCATTTT.

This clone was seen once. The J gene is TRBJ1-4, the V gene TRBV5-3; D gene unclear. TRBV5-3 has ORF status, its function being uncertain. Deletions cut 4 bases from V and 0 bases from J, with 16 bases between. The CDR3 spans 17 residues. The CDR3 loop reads CARSPGRVRATNEKLFF. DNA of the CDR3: TGTGCCAGAAGCCCCGGGAGGGTGAGGGCAACTAATGAAAAACTGTTTTTT.

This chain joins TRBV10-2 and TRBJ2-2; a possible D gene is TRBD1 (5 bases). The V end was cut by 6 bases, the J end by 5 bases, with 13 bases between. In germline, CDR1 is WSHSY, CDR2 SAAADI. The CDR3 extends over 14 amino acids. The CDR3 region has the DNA TGCGCCAGCAGCCAGGGCTCGTGGACCGGGGAGCTGTTTTTT. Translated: CASSQGSWTGELFF.

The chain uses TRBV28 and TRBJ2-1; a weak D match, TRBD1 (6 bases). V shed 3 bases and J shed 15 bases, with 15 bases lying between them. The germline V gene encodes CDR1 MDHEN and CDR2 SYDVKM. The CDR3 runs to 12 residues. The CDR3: CASSFAGVDWFF. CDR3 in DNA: TGTGCCAGCAGTTTTGCAGGGGTCGATTGGTTCTTC.

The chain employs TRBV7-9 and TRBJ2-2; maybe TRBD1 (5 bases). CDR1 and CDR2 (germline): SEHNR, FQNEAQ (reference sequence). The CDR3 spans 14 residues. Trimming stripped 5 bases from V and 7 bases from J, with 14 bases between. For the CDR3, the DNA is TGTGCCAGCAGCCCTATCAGGGTCGTCGGGGAGCTGTTTTTT. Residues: CASSPIRVVGELFF.

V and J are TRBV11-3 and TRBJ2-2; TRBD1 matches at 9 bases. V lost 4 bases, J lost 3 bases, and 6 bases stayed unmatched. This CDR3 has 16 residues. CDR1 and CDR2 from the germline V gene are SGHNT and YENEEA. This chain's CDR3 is CASSSTGGFDTGELFF. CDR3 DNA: TGTGCCAGCAGCTCAACAGGGGGCTTTGACACCGGGGAGCTGTTTTTT.

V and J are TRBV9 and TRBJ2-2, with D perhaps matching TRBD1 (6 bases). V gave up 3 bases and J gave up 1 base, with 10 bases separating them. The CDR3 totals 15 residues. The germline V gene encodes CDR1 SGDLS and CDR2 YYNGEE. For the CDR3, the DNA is TGTGCCAGCAGCGCGACAGGACGGAACACCGGGGAGCTGTTTTTT. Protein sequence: CASSATGRNTGELFF.

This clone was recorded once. The CDR3 DNA sequence: TGCGCCAGCAGCCACCAACTATACTACGAGCAGTACTTC. Amino acid sequence: CASSHQLYYEQYF. The chain uses TRBV4-1 and TRBJ2-7; D call uncertain. The germline V gene has CDR1 MGHRA and CDR2 YSYEKL. CDR3 length equals 13 residues. Trimming shortened V by 3 bases and J by 3 bases, and 9 bases separated the two germline ends.

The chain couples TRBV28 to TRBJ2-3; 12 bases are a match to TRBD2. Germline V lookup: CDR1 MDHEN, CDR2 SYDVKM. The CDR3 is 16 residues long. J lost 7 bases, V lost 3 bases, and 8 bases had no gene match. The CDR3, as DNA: TGTGCCAGCAGTTTCGGGACTAGCGGGTGGGTGAATACGCAGTATTTT. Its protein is CASSFGTSGWVNTQYF.

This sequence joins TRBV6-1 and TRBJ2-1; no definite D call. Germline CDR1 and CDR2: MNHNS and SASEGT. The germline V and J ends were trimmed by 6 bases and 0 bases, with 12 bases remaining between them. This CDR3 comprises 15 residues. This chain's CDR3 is CASRKQTRSYNEQFF. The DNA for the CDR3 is TGTGCCAGCAGAAAACAGACCCGCTCCTACAATGAGCAGTTCTTC.

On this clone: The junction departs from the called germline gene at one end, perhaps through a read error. The chain's CDR3 is CASRPPGQGWKWF. As DNA, the CDR3 is TGTGCCAGCAGACCACCGGGCCAGGGATGGAAATGGTTC. V is TRBV11-2 and J is TRBJ2-7; a possible D gene is TRBD1 (5 bases). Germline V lookup: CDR1 SGHAT, CDR2 FQNNGV. CDR3 size: 13 residues.

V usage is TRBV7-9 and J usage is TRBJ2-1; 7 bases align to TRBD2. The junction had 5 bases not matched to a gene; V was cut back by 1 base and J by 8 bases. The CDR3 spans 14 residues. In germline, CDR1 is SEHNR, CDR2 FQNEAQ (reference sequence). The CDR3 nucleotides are TGTGCCAGCAGCTTAGGGCGGGAGTGGGATGAGCAGTTCTTC. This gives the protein CASSLGREWDEQFF.

The CDR3 loop reads CASSPNAQMGDEQFF. The DNA for the CDR3 is TGTGCCAGCTCGCCGAACGCCCAGATGGGCGATGAGCAGTTCTTC. The chain combines TRBV18 with TRBJ2-1; D remains ambiguous. Germline loops: CDR1 KGHSH, CDR2 LQKENI. This CDR3 region has 15 residues. V shed 6 bases and J shed 8 bases, with 20 bases lying between them.

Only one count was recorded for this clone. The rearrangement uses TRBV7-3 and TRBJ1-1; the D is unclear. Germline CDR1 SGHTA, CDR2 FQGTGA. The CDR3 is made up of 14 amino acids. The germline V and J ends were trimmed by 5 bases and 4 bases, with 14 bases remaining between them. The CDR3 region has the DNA TGTGCCAGCAGCACCTCCGGGGTGCTCACTGAAGCTTTCTTT. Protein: CASSTSGVLTEAFF.

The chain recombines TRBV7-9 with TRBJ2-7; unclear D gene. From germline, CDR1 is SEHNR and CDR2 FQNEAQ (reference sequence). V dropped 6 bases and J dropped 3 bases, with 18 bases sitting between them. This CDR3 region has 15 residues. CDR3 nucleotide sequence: TGTGCCAGCAGTTCCAAAAAAACTTCGTTCTACGAGCAGTACTTC. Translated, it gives CASSSKKTSFYEQYF.

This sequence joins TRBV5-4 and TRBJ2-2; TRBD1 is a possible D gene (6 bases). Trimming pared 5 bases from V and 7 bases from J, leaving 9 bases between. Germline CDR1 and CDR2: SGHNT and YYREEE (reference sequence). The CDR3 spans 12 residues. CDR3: CASRRDIGELFF. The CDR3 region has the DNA TGTGCCAGCAGACGGGACATCGGGGAGCTGTTTTTT. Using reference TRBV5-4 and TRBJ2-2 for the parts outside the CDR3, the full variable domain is ETGVTQSPTHLIKTRGQQVTLRCSSQSGHNTVSWYQQALGQGPQFIFQYYREEENGRGNFPPRFSGLQFPNYSSELNVNALELDDSALYLCASRRDIGELFFGEGSRLTVL.

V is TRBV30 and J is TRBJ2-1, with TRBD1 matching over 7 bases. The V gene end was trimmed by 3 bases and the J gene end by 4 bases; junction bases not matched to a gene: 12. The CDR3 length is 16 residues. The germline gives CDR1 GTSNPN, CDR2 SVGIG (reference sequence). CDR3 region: CAWRMDRLTQYNEQFF. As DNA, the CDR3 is TGTGCCTGGAGAATGGACAGGCTAACCCAATACAATGAGCAGTTCTTC.

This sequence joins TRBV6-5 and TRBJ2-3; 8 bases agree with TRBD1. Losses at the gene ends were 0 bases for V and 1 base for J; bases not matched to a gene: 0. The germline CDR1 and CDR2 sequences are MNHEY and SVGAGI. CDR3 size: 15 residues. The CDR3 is CASSYSGQGTDTQYF. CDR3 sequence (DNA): TGTGCCAGCAGTTACTCGGGACAGGGCACAGATACGCAGTATTTT.

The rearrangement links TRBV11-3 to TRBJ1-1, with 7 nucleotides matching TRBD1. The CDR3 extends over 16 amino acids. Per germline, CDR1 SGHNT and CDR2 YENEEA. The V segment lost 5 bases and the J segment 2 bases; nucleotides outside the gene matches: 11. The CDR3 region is CASSPHRTGLNTEAFF. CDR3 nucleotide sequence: TGTGCCAGCAGCCCCCACCGGACAGGTCTTAACACTGAAGCTTTCTTT.

Here the CDR3 DNA reads TGTGCCAGCAGCCCGATGGGCGGGAGTGGGTACGAGCAGTACTTC. It codes for CASSPMGGSGYEQYF. The rearrangement links TRBV5-6 to TRBJ2-7, with 7 positions matching TRBD2. This CDR3 has 15 amino acids. Trimming took 4 bases from V and 4 from J; bases not matched to a gene: 11. Looked up from germline, CDR1 is SGHDT and CDR2 is YYEEEE.

The CDR3 is CASSLDGTGWLATGELFF. The CDR3 nucleotides are TGTGCCAGCAGCTTAGACGGGACAGGTTGGTTGGCCACCGGGGAGCTGTTTTTT. The gene calls are TRBV11-2 and TRBJ2-2; 8 bases are a match to TRBD1. Trimming took 0 bases from V and 4 from J; bases not matched to a gene: 10. The CDR3 consists of 18 residues. The germline CDR1 and CDR2 sequences are SGHAT and FQNNGV.

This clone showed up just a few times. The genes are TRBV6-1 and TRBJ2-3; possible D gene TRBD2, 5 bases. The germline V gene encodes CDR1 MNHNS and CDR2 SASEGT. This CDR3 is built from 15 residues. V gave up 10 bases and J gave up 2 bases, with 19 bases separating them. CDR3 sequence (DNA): TGTGCCACGCCCCAGCTAGCTCTTATCACAGATACGCAGTATTTT. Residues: CATPQLALITDTQYF.

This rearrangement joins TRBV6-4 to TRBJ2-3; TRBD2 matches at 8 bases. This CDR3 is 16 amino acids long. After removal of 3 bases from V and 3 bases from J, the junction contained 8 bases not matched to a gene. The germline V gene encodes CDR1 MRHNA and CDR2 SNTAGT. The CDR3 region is CASSDGAGVTTDTQYF. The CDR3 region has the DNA TGTGCCAGCAGTGATGGAGCGGGAGTGACAACAGATACGCAGTATTTT.

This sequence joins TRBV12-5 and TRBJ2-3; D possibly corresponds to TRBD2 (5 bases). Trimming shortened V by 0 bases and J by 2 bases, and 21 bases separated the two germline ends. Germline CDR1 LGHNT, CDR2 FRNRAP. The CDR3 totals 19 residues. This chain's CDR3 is CASGLVLASGGPTTDTQYF. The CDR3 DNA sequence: TGTGCTAGTGGTTTGGTACTGGCCTCCGGAGGACCCACCACAGATACGCAGTATTTT.

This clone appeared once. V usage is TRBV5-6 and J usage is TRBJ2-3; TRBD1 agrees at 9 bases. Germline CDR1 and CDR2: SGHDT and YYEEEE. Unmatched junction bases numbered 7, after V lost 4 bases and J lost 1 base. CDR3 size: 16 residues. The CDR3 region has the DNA TGTGCCAGCAGCCCGGACAGGGGATTGGGCACAGATACGCAGTATTTT. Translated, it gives CASSPDRGLGTDTQYF.